A single sample is the source of the 15 T cell receptor beta chains below, sequenced in a study of shared clonotypes between healthy human individuals. Clones were sequenced by immunoSEQ multiplex PCR, and TCRdb holds only the in-frame ones, with some missing. The sample includes roughly 2.5 million clones, approximately 94% of them seen just once. Sequencing was done on a sample of naive CD4+ T cells sorted from blood. Noted subset: CD45RA+ positively selected. Source of these receptors: a man between 18 and 29 years old in good health.

The CDR3 is CAWSVVGAAFF. The CDR3 DNA reads TGTGCCTGGAGTGTCGTGGGTGCAGCTTTCTTT. The chain recombines TRBV30 with TRBJ1-1; no clear D. Trimming left V 0 bases short and J 10 bases short, with 9 bases between. The CDR3 spans 11 residues. Germline V gene sequence: CDR1 GTSNPN, CDR2 SVGIG (reference sequence).

The CDR3 loop reads CAWSVLASLNEKLFF. CDR3 coding DNA: TGTGCCTGGAGTGTATTGGCTTCTCTTAATGAAAAACTGTTTTTT. The chain employs TRBV30 and TRBJ1-4, with D unresolved. The CDR3 runs to 15 residues. Trimming took 0 bases from V and 4 from J, leaving 12 bases between them. Germline V gene data show CDR1 as GTSNPN and CDR2 as SVGIG (reference sequence).

The count of this clone is one. This chain links TRBV7-3 with TRBJ2-3, with TRBD2 matching 9 bases. The germline gives CDR1 SGHTA, CDR2 FQGTGA. V shed 2 bases and J 5 bases; nucleotides not matched to a gene: 8. The CDR3 spans 16 residues. The CDR3 region is CASSLGPAGGQDTQYF. For the CDR3, the DNA is TGTGCCAGCAGCTTAGGGCCAGCGGGGGGCCAAGATACGCAGTATTTT.

V usage is TRBV5-1 and J usage is TRBJ2-1; 9 positions agree with TRBD2. The CDR3 consists of 15 residues. CDR1 is SGHRS, CDR2 YFSETQ, per germline. Trimming cost V 7 bases and J 5 bases; bases outside gene matches: 10. This CDR3 reads CASSEGLATHNEQFF. CDR3 sequence (DNA): TGCGCCAGCTCCGAGGGACTAGCAACCCACAATGAGCAGTTCTTC.

V gene TRBV10-3 combines with J gene TRBJ2-3; 10 bases align to TRBD2. The CDR3 runs 15 residues. Trimming took 3 bases from V and 4 from J; bases not matched to a gene: 4. From germline, CDR1 is ENHRY and CDR2 SYGVKD. CDR3 DNA: TGTGCCATCAGTGAAAGCGGGAGGGTAGCAGATACGCAGTATTTT. This translates into CAISESGRVADTQYF.

This rearrangement joins TRBV19 to TRBJ2-3; 7 nucleotides match TRBD1. The CDR3 has 14 residues. Per the germline V gene, CDR1 is LNHDA and CDR2 is SQIVND (reference sequence). The J segment lost 1 base and the V segment lost 6 bases, leaving 4 bases of the junction unmatched. The CDR3 protein is CASSETGGTDTQYF. CDR3 nucleotide sequence: TGTGCCAGTAGCGAAACAGGGGGCACAGATACGCAGTATTTT.

The chain uses TRBV18 and TRBJ2-7; D gene unclear. Trimming removed 1 base from V and 0 bases from J, with 4 bases in between. This CDR3 has 13 residues. From germline, CDR1 is KGHSH and CDR2 LQKENI. CDR3 protein: CASSPLLSYEQYF. The DNA for the CDR3 is TGTGCCAGCTCACCACTTCTCTCCTACGAGCAGTACTTC.

For this clone: This sample also contains other DNA sequences that code for the same CDR3. The chain is built from TRBV28 and TRBJ1-1, with unresolved D. V gave up 5 bases and J gave up 11 bases, with 18 bases separating them. This CDR3 is 13 amino acids long. The germline V gene has CDR1 MDHEN and CDR2 SYDVKM. CDR3 nucleotides: TGTGCCAGCAGTCCAGGCAAGGGTCTATTGGCTTTCTTT. Protein sequence: CASSPGKGLLAFF.

With respect to this clone: Other nucleotide sequences from this sample produce the same CDR3. The chain is built from TRBV19 and TRBJ2-7; 8 bases line up with TRBD1. Looked up from germline, CDR1 is LNHDA and CDR2 is SQIVND (reference sequence). The CDR3 contains 14 residues. Germline trimming cut 1 base from V and 3 bases from J; bases unmatched to any gene: 2. CDR3 nucleotides: TGTGCCAGTAGTATAGGGACAGGGTTCTACGAGCAGTACTTC. The encoded protein is CASSIGTGFYEQYF.

This clone appeared a single time. V is TRBV15 and J is TRBJ1-2; D ambiguous. The CDR3 contains 15 residues. Deletions cut 0 bases from V and 5 bases from J, with 13 bases between. The germline gives CDR1 LNHNV, CDR2 YYDKDF (reference sequence). This chain's CDR3 is CATSRDTASFYGYTF. In DNA, the CDR3 is TGTGCCACCAGCAGAGATACCGCCAGCTTTTATGGCTACACCTTC. The complete variable domain, with remaining parts taken from reference TRBV15 and TRBJ1-2, reads DAMVIQNPRYQVTQFGKPVTLSCSQTLNHNVMYWYQQKSSQAPKLLFHYYDKDFNNEADTPDNFQSRRPNTSFCFLDIRSPGLGDTAMYLCATSRDTASFYGYTFGSGTRLTVV.

The chain combines TRBV19 with TRBJ1-1; D remains ambiguous. The CDR3 is 15 amino acids. In germline, CDR1 is LNHDA, CDR2 SQIVND (reference sequence). V was trimmed by 7 bases and J by 3 bases, leaving 18 bases between them. The CDR3 nucleotides read TGTGCCAGTAAGCACTCCGGGCCCCCGGACACTGAAGCTTTCTTT. This gives the protein CASKHSGPPDTEAFF.

The chain couples TRBV7-9 to TRBJ1-4, with D perhaps TRBD1 (5 bases). There are 15 residues in the CDR3. Germline lookup yields CDR1 SEHNR and CDR2 FQNEAQ (reference sequence). V lost 2 bases, J lost 6 bases, and 13 bases lay in between. The CDR3 sequence: CASSLQGGLYEKLFF. DNA for the CDR3: TGTGCCAGCAGCTTACAGGGTGGATTATATGAAAAACTGTTTTTT.

The rearrangement uses TRBV30 and TRBJ1-3, with D perhaps matching TRBD1 (5 bases). The CDR3 consists of 13 residues. With 2 bases removed from V and 0 bases from J, the gap between germline ends came to 5 bases. CDR1 and CDR2 from the germline V gene are GTSNPN and SVGIG (reference sequence). CDR3 in DNA: TGTGCCTGGAGTACAGGCTCTGGAAACACCATATATTTT. This encodes CAWSTGSGNTIYF.

The chain carries TRBV21-1 and TRBJ1-3; no check of the table's D call, TRBD1, against the DNA was made. TRBV21-1 is flagged as a pseudogene. CDR3 length: 16 amino acids. The CDR3 DNA reads as TGTGCCAGCAGGAGGGGGACAGGGAGAAGTGGAAACACCATATATTTT. This codes for CASRRGTGRSGNTIYF.

This clone was observed a single time. The chain uses TRBV7-2 and TRBJ2-5, with TRBD2 matching over 12 bases. The ends lost 5 bases at V and 1 base at J; junction bases unmatched: 14. The CDR3 runs to 19 residues. CDR1 is SGHTA, CDR2 FQGNSA, per germline. CDR3 region: CASSLSGLAGWGSQETQYF. The CDR3 DNA reads TGTGCCAGCAGCCTATCCGGACTAGCGGGGTGGGGGTCCCAAGAGACCCAGTACTTC. Complete variable domain (other parts from reference TRBV7-2 and TRBJ2-5): GAGVSQSPSNKVTEKGKDVELRCDPISGHTALYWYRQSLGQGLEFLIYFQGNSAPDKSGLPSDRFSAERTGGSVSTLTIQRTQQEDSAVYLCASSLSGLAGWGSQETQYFGPGTRLLVL.